This entry lists 28 T cell receptor beta chains sequenced from one sample in a study of T cell responses to AZD1222 COVID-19 vaccine. Using immunoSEQ multiplex PCR, the repertoire was profiled, and TCRdb retains in-frame clones only, with some absent. The table has roughly 150,000 clones, about 87% seen once. The source material was peripheral blood, sampled on day 0 of AZD1222 vaccination. The source of these receptors is an adult in good health.

J is TRBJ2-2 and V is TRBV28; 8 nucleotides align to TRBD2. Germline V gene sequence: CDR1 MDHEN, CDR2 SYDVKM. The CDR3 sequence is 16 residues long. V lost 2 bases, J lost 5 bases, and 7 bases stayed unmatched. The CDR3 is CASSLMSGSDTGELFF. CDR3 bases: TGTGCCAGCAGTTTAATGAGCGGGAGCGATACCGGGGAGCTGTTTTTT. Based on the CDR3 plus reference TRBV28 and TRBJ2-2, the full variable domain is DVKVTQSSRYLVKRTGEKVFLECVQDMDHENMFWYRQDPGLGLRLIYFSYDVKMKEKGDIPEGYSVSREKKERFSLILESASTNQTSMYLCASSLMSGSDTGELFFGEGSRLTVL.

In this sample, this clone turned up once. The chain recombines TRBV18 with TRBJ1-4; weak D call: TRBD1 (6 bases). CDR3 size: 14 residues. Germline CDR1 reads KGHSH; CDR2 reads LQKENI. V gave up 2 bases and J gave up 6 bases, with 10 bases separating them. The chain's CDR3 is CASSPKGGHEKLFF. The CDR3 DNA reads as TGTGCCAGCTCACCAAAGGGGGGCCATGAAAAACTGTTTTTT.

This clone occurred once. The J gene is TRBJ1-2, the V gene TRBV25-1; the D is unclear. Germline V gene data show CDR1 as MGHDK and CDR2 as SYGVNS. Trimming cost V 4 bases and J 5 bases, with 5 bases left between them. The CDR3 sequence is 11 residues long. The chain's CDR3 is CASSALYGYTF. CDR3 coding DNA: TGTGCCAGCAGTGCCCTTTATGGCTACACCTTC.

This clone was observed once. J is TRBJ1-1 and V is TRBV5-1; D is unresolved. The CDR3 is made up of 12 amino acids. Germline CDR1 and CDR2: SGHRS and YFSETQ. V dropped 5 bases and J dropped 0 bases, with 5 bases sitting between them. The CDR3 sequence: CASRFLNTEAFF. The CDR3 DNA reads as TGCGCCAGCAGATTTTTGAACACTGAAGCTTTCTTT.

The chain joins TRBV5-6 to TRBJ1-1, with D perhaps matching TRBD1 (6 bases). V was trimmed by 2 bases and J by 1 base, leaving 9 bases between them. The CDR3 consists of 14 residues. Germline assignment: CDR1 SGHDT and CDR2 YYEEEE. For the CDR3, the DNA is TGTGCCAGCAGCTTCCAGGGGAAGAACACTGAAGCTTTCTTT. Protein sequence: CASSFQGKNTEAFF. Drawing the rest from reference TRBV5-6 and TRBJ1-1, the complete variable domain is DAGVTQSPTHLIKTRGQQVTLRCSPKSGHDTVSWYQQALGQGPQFIFQYYEEEERQRGNFPDRFSGHQFPNYSSELNVNALLLGDSALYLCASSFQGKNTEAFFGQGTRLTVV.

This chain links TRBV9 with TRBJ2-2, with 7 bases aligning to TRBD2. The CDR3 contains 16 residues. The germline gives CDR1 SGDLS, CDR2 YYNGEE. V lost 4 bases, J lost 0 bases, and 6 bases stayed unmatched. The CDR3: CASSPPGRTNTGELFF. The CDR3 region has the DNA TGTGCCAGCAGCCCCCCCGGGAGGACGAACACCGGGGAGCTGTTTTTT.

This chain connects TRBV5-5 to TRBJ1-2; D may be TRBD1 (5 bases). This CDR3 is built from 17 residues. CDR1 SGHKS and CDR2 YYEKEE come from the germline V gene (reference sequence). The V and J ends lost 1 base and 2 bases respectively, with 18 bases between them. The CDR3 here is CASSLRGEPGNNYGYTF. CDR3 nucleotides: TGTGCCAGCAGCTTGAGAGGGGAACCGGGGAACAACTATGGCTACACCTTC.

The chain combines TRBV4-1 with TRBJ1-1; D is ambiguous. Trimming removed 4 bases at V and 0 bases at J, with 12 bases between. Germline CDR1 and CDR2: MGHRA and YSYEKL. This CDR3 is built from 15 residues. CDR3 region: CASSPLGLMNTEAFF. For the CDR3, the DNA is TGCGCCAGCAGCCCGCTAGGATTAATGAACACTGAAGCTTTCTTT.

The chain combines TRBV4-2 with TRBJ1-1; D is uncertain. The ends were cut back, 5 bases at V and 0 bases at J, with 16 bases in the middle. Germline CDR1 and CDR2: LGHNA and YNFKEQ. The CDR3 has 16 residues. CDR3 protein: CASSTRVAAVNTEAFF. CDR3 bases: TGTGCCAGCAGCACCCGGGTGGCAGCGGTGAACACTGAAGCTTTCTTT.

The genes are TRBV12-3 or TRBV12-4 and TRBJ1-2, with D possibly being TRBD1 (6 bases). The CDR3 is made up of 13 amino acids. V gave up 8 bases and J gave up 8 bases, with 18 bases separating them. The CDR3 DNA is TGTGCCAGCTCAGAACGGGGGGCAGGGGGCTACACCTTC. This codes for CASSERGAGGYTF.

V is TRBV9 and J is TRBJ1-1, with 8 bases aligning to TRBD1. After removal of 0 bases from V and 7 bases from J, the junction contained 2 bases not matched to a gene. The CDR3 has 13 amino acids. Germline V gene data show CDR1 as SGDLS and CDR2 as YYNGEE. The CDR3 sequence is CASSVADRGEAFF. The CDR3 nucleotides are TGTGCCAGCAGCGTAGCTGACAGGGGTGAAGCTTTCTTT.

This clone was recorded only once. The chain is built from TRBV27 and TRBJ1-1, with D hard to call. In germline, CDR1 is MNHEY, CDR2 SMNVEV (reference sequence). The CDR3 is 15 amino acids. V lost 2 bases and J 6 bases, leaving 16 bases between the germline ends. CDR3 DNA: TGTGCCAGCAGTTTAATCGGGGTTCGCGCGGCTGAAGCTTTCTTT. Translated, it gives CASSLIGVRAAEAFF.

The chain joins TRBV20-1 to TRBJ1-2; the D gene is possibly TRBD1 (5 bases). The CDR3 has 13 amino acids. Germline lookup yields CDR1 DFQATT and CDR2 SNEGSKA (reference sequence). V was clipped by 3 bases and J by 5 bases, with 13 bases between them. DNA for the CDR3: TGCAGTGCTAGTCAGGGTGAATTTTATGGCTACACCTTC. Amino acids: CSASQGEFYGYTF.

The V gene is TRBV19, the J gene TRBJ1-2; D is undetermined. Trimming took off 0 bases at V and 4 bases at J, with 9 bases between the two ends. Germline CDR1 reads LNHDA; CDR2 reads SQIVND (reference sequence). The CDR3 covers 14 residues. This chain's CDR3 is CASSIDRTTYGYTF. The CDR3 coding sequence is TGTGCCAGTAGTATAGATCGCACAACCTATGGCTACACCTTC.

This chain links TRBV9 with TRBJ2-7; no clear D gene. Germline V gene data show CDR1 as SGDLS and CDR2 as YYNGEE. Trimming removed 2 bases at V and 5 bases at J, with 14 bases between. The CDR3 is made up of 14 amino acids. CDR3 loop: CASSVGLLGDEQYF. For the CDR3, the DNA is TGTGCCAGCAGCGTGGGTCTTCTAGGCGACGAGCAGTACTTC. The full variable domain, completed using reference TRBV9 and TRBJ2-7, is DSGVTQTPKHLITATGQRVTLRCSPRSGDLSVYWYQQSLDQGLQFLIQYYNGEERAKGNILERFSAQQFPDLHSELNLSSLELGDSALYFCASSVGLLGDEQYFGPGTRLTVT.

The chain combines TRBV6-2 or TRBV6-3 with TRBJ1-2; 7 bases are a match to TRBD1. Germline V gene lookup returns CDR1 MNHEY and CDR2 SVGEGT. V gave up 2 bases and J gave up 6 bases; unmatched junction bases: 9. This CDR3 has 15 residues. The DNA of the CDR3 is TGTGCCAGCAGTTACCCTCTTGACAGGGCCAATGGCTACACCTTC. Protein: CASSYPLDRANGYTF.

This clone was observed a handful of times. The chain uses TRBV29-1 and TRBJ1-1; the match to TRBD1 covers 7 bases. The CDR3 has 12 amino acids. In germline, CDR1 is SQVTM, CDR2 ANQGSEA. V was clipped by 4 bases and J by 1 base; unmatched bases: 0. CDR3 bases: TGCAGCGTTGGACAGGGGAACACTGAAGCTTTCTTT. It codes for CSVGQGNTEAFF. Using reference TRBV29-1 and TRBJ1-1 for the parts outside the CDR3, the full variable domain is SAVISQKPSRDICQRGTSLTIQCQVDSQVTMMFWYRQQPGQSLTLIATANQGSEATYESGFVIDKFPISRPNLTFSTLTVSNMSPEDSSIYLCSVGQGNTEAFFGQGTRLTVV.

The J gene is TRBJ1-2, the V gene TRBV19, with TRBD1 as a possible D gene (6 bases). This CDR3 contains 15 residues. V gave up 6 bases and J gave up 0 bases, with 14 bases separating them. Germline-derived CDR1 and CDR2 are LNHDA and SQIVND (reference sequence). The CDR3 region has the DNA TGTGCCAGTAGAAACCGGGACACCACTAACTATGGCTACACCTTC. Protein: CASRNRDTTNYGYTF.

J is TRBJ1-2 and V is TRBV6-6; TRBD1 agrees at 9 bases. The CDR3 sequence is 14 residues long. Germline lookup yields CDR1 MNHNY and CDR2 SVGAGI (reference sequence). The V gene end was trimmed by 6 bases and the J gene end by 5 bases; junction bases not matched to a gene: 7. The CDR3 is CASSTTDRGYGYTF. The CDR3, as DNA: TGTGCCAGCAGCACAACCGACAGGGGGTATGGCTACACCTTC.

The rearrangement links TRBV18 to TRBJ1-1; 8 bases are shared with TRBD1. The CDR3 is 15 residues long. CDR1 and CDR2 (germline): KGHSH, LQKENI. The junction had 4 bases not matched to a gene; V was cut back by 3 bases and J by 1 base. The CDR3 reads CASSPLTGENTEAFF. For the CDR3, the DNA is TGTGCCAGCTCACCCTTGACAGGGGAGAACACTGAAGCTTTCTTT.

This clone was detected only once. The chain uses TRBV28 and TRBJ1-5; TRBD1 is a possible D gene (5 bases). Trimming pared 5 bases from V and 7 bases from J, leaving 9 bases between. Germline loops: CDR1 MDHEN, CDR2 SYDVKM. The CDR3 length is 12 residues. The CDR3 loop is CASSQGPQPQHF. CDR3 DNA: TGTGCCAGCAGTCAGGGCCCCCAGCCCCAGCATTTT.

In nucleotides, the CDR3 is TGTGCCAGCAGCTTAAGTTACGAGCAGTACTTC. As protein: CASSLSYEQYF. The chain recombines TRBV7-2 with TRBJ2-7; D uncertain. Trimming took off 2 bases at V and 4 bases at J, with 3 bases between the two ends. The CDR3 runs to 11 residues. Germline V gives CDR1 SGHTA, CDR2 FQGNSA.

The chain joins TRBV19 to TRBJ2-5, with 7 bases fitting TRBD2. The trim removed 1 base at V and 3 bases at J, leaving 5 bases unmatched. From germline, CDR1 is LNHDA and CDR2 SQIVND (reference sequence). CDR3 length: 15 amino acids. The CDR3 DNA reads TGTGCCAGTAGTATAGGCGGGAGAAGTGAAGAGACCCAGTACTTC. Its translation: CASSIGGRSEETQYF. The variable domain in full, with the rest retrieved from reference TRBV19 and TRBJ2-5, is DGGITQSPKYLFRKEGQNVTLSCEQNLNHDAMYWYRQDPGQGLRLIYYSQIVNDFQKGDIAEGYSVSREKKESFPLTVTSAQKNPTAFYLCASSIGGRSEETQYFGPGTRLLVL.

V and J are TRBV19 and TRBJ1-2, with a tentative D call TRBD1 (6 bases). Trimming left V 10 bases short and J 8 bases short, with 23 bases between. The CDR3 covers 14 residues. CDR1 is LNHDA and CDR2 is SQIVND in the germline V gene (reference sequence). The chain's CDR3 is CATLEGTLIGGYTF. CDR3 in DNA: TGTGCCACCCTCGAAGGGACACTTATCGGGGGCTACACCTTC. The full variable domain, rest sourced from reference TRBV19 and TRBJ1-2, is DGGITQSPKYLFRKEGQNVTLSCEQNLNHDAMYWYRQDPGQGLRLIYYSQIVNDFQKGDIAEGYSVSREKKESFPLTVTSAQKNPTAFYLCATLEGTLIGGYTFGSGTRLTVV.

In this sample, this clone turned up a few times. The rearrangement joins TRBV5-4 to TRBJ1-5, with D maybe TRBD1 (5 bases). Germline V gene sequence: CDR1 SGHNT, CDR2 YYREEE (reference sequence). Trimming removed 0 bases from V and 1 base from J, with 14 bases in between. The CDR3 totals 17 residues. The CDR3 region is CASSLVGEGRSNQPQHF. The CDR3 nucleotides read TGTGCCAGCAGCTTGGTGGGGGAAGGCCGGAGCAATCAGCCCCAGCATTTT. Looking up the rest from reference TRBV5-4 and TRBJ1-5 gives the full variable domain: ETGVTQSPTHLIKTRGQQVTLRCSSQSGHNTVSWYQQALGQGPQFIFQYYREEENGRGNFPPRFSGLQFPNYSSELNVNALELDDSALYLCASSLVGEGRSNQPQHFGDGTRLSIL.

CDR3 in DNA: TGTGCCAGCAGCGTAGAGGGGCAGGGGGGTCAGCCCCAGCATTTT. It encodes CASSVEGQGGQPQHF. The rearrangement links TRBV9 to TRBJ1-5; 7 positions agree with TRBD1. The V segment lost 0 bases and the J segment 6 bases; nucleotides outside the gene matches: 6. The CDR3 is 15 residues long. The germline gives CDR1 SGDLS, CDR2 YYNGEE.

The chain uses TRBV11-2 and TRBJ1-5, with a weak D call TRBD1 (6 bases). Trimming pared 5 bases from V and 6 bases from J, leaving 20 bases between. Germline lookup yields CDR1 SGHAT and CDR2 FQNNGV. There are 16 residues in the CDR3. The CDR3 DNA is TGTGCCAGCAGCCCTAACGCGGGGGCGCGGGCTCAGCCCCAGCATTTT. Amino acids: CASSPNAGARAQPQHF.

The V and J genes are TRBV4-1 and TRBJ1-2, with TRBD1 as a possible D gene (5 bases). V was clipped by 1 base and J by 3 bases, with 15 bases between them. This CDR3 is 16 amino acids long. Germline CDR1 is MGHRA and CDR2 is YSYEKL. The CDR3 sequence is CASSQAPTGGDYGYTF. DNA for the CDR3: TGCGCCAGCAGCCAAGCTCCAACGGGGGGGGACTATGGCTACACCTTC.